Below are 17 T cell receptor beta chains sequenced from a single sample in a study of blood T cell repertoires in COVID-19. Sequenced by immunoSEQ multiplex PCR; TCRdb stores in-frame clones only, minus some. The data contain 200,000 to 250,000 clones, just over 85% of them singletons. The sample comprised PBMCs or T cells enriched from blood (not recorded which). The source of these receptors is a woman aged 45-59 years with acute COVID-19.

This CDR3 reads CASSLGGRSYEQYF. The CDR3 bases are TGCGCCAGCAGCTTGGGGGGCAGGTCCTACGAGCAGTACTTC. The chain combines TRBV5-1 with TRBJ2-7, with a tentative D call TRBD1 (5 bases). The length of the CDR3 is 14 residues. Germline V gene sequence: CDR1 SGHRS, CDR2 YFSETQ. V was pared by 0 bases and J by 1 base, with 8 bases between.

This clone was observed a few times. This CDR3 is CATSDEQGAEAFF. The CDR3, as DNA: TGTGCCACCAGTGATGAACAGGGGGCGGAAGCTTTCTTT. The V and J genes are TRBV24-1 and TRBJ1-1; 9 nucleotides agree with TRBD1. The length of the CDR3 is 13 residues. CDR1 KGHDR and CDR2 SFDVKD come from the germline V gene. V trimming: 3 bases; J trimming: 8 bases; junction bases outside the gene matches: 3.

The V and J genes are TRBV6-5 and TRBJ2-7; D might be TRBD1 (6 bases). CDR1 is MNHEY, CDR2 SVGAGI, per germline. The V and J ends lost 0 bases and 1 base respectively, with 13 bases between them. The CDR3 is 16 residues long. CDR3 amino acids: CASSYSSGTKSYEQYF. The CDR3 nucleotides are TGTGCCAGCAGTTACTCGAGTGGGACAAAGTCCTACGAGCAGTACTTC.

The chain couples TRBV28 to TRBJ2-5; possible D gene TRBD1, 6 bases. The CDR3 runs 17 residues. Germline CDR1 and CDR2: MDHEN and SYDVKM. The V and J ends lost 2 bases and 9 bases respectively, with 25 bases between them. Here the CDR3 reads CASSLMVSLPPEGAQYF. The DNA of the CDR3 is TGTGCCAGCAGTTTAATGGTCAGTCTCCCACCAGAGGGGGCCCAGTACTTC.

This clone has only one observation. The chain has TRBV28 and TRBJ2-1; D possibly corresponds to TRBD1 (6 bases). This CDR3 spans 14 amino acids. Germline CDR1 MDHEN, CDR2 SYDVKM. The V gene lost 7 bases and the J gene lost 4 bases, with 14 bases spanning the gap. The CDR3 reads CASKASGDYNEQFF. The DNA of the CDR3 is TGTGCCAGCAAGGCTTCAGGGGATTACAATGAGCAGTTCTTC.

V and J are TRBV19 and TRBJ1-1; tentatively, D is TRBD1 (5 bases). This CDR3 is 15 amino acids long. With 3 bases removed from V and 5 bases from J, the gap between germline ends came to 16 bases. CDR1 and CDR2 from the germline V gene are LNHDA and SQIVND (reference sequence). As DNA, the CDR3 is TGTGCCAGTAGTATGGCACGGGAGTCAGGGACTGAAGCTTTCTTT. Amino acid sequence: CASSMARESGTEAFF.

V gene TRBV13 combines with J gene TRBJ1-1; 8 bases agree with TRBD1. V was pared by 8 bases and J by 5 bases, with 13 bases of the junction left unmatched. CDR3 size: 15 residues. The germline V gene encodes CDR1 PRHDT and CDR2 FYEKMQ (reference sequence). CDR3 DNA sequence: TGTGCCAGCCGGCTGTTGGGCAGGGGGCAGACTGAAGCTTTCTTT. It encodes CASRLLGRGQTEAFF.

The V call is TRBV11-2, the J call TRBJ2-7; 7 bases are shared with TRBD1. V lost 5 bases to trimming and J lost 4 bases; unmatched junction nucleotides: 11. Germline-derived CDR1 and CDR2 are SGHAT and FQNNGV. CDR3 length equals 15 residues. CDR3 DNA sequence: TGTGCCAGCAGCCCTCCGAGGGGGCGCTTATACGAGCAGTACTTC. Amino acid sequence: CASSPPRGRLYEQYF.

CDR3 region: CASSQAWGQGRDGYTF. CDR3 nucleotides: TGCGCCAGCAGCCAAGCTTGGGGGCAGGGACGAGATGGCTACACCTTC. The V and J genes are TRBV4-3 and TRBJ1-2; D might be TRBD1 (6 bases). The CDR3 is 16 amino acids. The germline V gene has CDR1 LGHNA and CDR2 YSLEER. Deletions cut 1 base from V and 6 bases from J, with 18 bases between.

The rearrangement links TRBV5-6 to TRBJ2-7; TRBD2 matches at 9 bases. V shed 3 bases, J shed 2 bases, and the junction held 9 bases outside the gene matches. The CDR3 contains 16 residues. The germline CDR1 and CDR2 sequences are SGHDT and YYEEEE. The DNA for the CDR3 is TGTGCCAGCAGCTCAAACCCCAGCGGGAGGCCCTACGAGCAGTACTTC. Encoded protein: CASSSNPSGRPYEQYF. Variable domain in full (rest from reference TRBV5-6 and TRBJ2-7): DAGVTQSPTHLIKTRGQQVTLRCSPKSGHDTVSWYQQALGQGPQFIFQYYEEEERQRGNFPDRFSGHQFPNYSSELNVNALLLGDSALYLCASSSNPSGRPYEQYFGPGTRLTVT.

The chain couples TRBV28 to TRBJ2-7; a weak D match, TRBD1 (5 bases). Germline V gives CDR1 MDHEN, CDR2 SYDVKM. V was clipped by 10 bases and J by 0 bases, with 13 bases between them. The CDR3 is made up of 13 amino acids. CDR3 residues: CAMGSTVSYEQYF. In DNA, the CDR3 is TGTGCCATGGGGTCGACAGTCTCCTACGAGCAGTACTTC.

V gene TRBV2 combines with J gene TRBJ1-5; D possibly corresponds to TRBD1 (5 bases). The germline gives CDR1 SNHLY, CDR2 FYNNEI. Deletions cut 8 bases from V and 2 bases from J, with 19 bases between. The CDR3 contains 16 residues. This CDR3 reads CASRAGGVIGNQPQHF. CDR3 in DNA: TGTGCCAGCCGAGCCGGGGGGGTTATAGGCAATCAGCCCCAGCATTTT.

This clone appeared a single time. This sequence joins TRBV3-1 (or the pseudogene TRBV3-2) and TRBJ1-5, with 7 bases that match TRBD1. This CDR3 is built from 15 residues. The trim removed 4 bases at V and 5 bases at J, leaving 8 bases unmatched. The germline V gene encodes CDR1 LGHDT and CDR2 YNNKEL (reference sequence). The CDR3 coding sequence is TGTGCCAGCAGCCCCCGACAGGGAGACCATCAGCCCCAGCATTTT. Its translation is CASSPRQGDHQPQHF.

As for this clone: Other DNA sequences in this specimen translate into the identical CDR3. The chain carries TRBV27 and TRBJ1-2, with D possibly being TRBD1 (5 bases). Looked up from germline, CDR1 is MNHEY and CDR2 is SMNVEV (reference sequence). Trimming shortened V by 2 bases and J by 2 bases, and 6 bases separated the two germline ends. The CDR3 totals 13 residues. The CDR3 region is CASSLTGNYGYTF. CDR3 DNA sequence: TGTGCCAGCAGTTTAACAGGAAACTATGGCTACACCTTC.

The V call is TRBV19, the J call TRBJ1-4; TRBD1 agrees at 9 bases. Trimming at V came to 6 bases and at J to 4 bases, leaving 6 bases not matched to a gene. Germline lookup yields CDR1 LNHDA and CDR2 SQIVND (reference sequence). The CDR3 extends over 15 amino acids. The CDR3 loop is CASSRQGEVNEKLFF. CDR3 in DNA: TGTGCCAGTAGCCGACAGGGGGAGGTTAATGAAAAACTGTTTTTT.

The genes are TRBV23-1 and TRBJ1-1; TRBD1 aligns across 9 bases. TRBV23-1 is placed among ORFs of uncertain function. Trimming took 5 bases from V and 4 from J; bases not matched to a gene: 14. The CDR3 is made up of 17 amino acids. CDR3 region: CASSKRPDRGKGTEAFF. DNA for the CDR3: TGCGCCAGCAGTAAGAGACCGGACAGGGGTAAGGGCACTGAAGCTTTCTTT.

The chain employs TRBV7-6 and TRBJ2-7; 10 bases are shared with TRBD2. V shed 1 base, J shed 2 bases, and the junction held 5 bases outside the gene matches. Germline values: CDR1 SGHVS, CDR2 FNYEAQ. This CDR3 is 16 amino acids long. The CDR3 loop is CASSLVTSGATYEQYF. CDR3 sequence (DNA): TGTGCCAGCAGCTTAGTTACTAGCGGGGCCACCTACGAGCAGTACTTC.